This T cell receptor beta chain is from a study of cytotoxic CD8 clonotypes in ibrutinib-treated CLL. Study information: After treatment lasting a median 12 months, range 6 to 36, response samples were collected.

Data came from immunoSEQ multiplex PCR; TCRdb stores just in-frame clones and leaves some out. The sample contains about 39,000 clones, about two thirds of which appear only once. Study-wide findings and caveats: Public clonotypes, rarely seen, contracted or held steady on treatment. Clonality measured at baseline exceeded age-matched healthy donors, tracking circulating CD8+ T-cell counts.

CDR1 and CDR2 from the germline V gene are SNHLY and FYNNEI. This CDR3 is 14 amino acids long. With V trimmed by 7 bases and J by 3 bases, 6 bases remained unmatched. Cryopreserved PBMCs were the source of around 2 micrograms of genomic DNA, which went to TCR beta libraries. For this clone: The antigen is unknown.

The material sequenced was PBMCs, taken at disease progression, from a patient treated with ibrutinib. This TCR came from a human donor with chronic lymphocytic leukemia. The chain recombines TRBV2 with TRBJ2-1; TRBD2 matches at 7 bases. CDR3 nucleotide sequence: TGTGCCAGCAAGACAGCGGGGTTCTACAATGAGCAGTTCTTC. Amino acid sequence: CASKTAGFYNEQFF. The full variable domain, with the rest looked up from reference TRBV2 and TRBJ2-1, is EPEVTQTPSHQVTQMGQEVILRCVPISNHLYFYWYRQILGQKVEFLVSFYNNEISEKSEIFDDQFSVERPDGSNFTLKIRSTKLEDSAMYFCASKTAGFYNEQFFGPGTRLTVL.